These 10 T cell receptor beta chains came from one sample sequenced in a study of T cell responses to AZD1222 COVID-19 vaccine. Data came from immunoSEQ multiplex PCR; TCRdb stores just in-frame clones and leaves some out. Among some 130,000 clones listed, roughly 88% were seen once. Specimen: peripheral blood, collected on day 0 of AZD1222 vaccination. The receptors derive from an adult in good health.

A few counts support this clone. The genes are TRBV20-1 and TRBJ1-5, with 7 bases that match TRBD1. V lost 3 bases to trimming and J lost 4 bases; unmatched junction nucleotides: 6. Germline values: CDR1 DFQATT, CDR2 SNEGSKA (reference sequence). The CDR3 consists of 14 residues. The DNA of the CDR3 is TGCAGTGCTAGTACGGGCAGGGGGAATCAGCCCCAGCATTTT. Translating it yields CSASTGRGNQPQHF.

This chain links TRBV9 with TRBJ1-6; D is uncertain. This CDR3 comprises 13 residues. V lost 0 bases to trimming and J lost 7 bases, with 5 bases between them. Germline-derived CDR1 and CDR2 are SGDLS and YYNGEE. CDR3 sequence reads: CASSVVDNSPLHF. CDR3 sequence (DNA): TGTGCCAGCAGCGTAGTGGACAATTCACCCCTCCACTTT.

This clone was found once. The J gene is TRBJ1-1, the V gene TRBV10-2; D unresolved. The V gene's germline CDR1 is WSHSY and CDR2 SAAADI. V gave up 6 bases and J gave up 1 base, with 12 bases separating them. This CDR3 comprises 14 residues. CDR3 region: CASRSSQTNTEAFF. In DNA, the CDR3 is TGCGCCAGCAGGTCGTCCCAGACGAACACTGAAGCTTTCTTT.

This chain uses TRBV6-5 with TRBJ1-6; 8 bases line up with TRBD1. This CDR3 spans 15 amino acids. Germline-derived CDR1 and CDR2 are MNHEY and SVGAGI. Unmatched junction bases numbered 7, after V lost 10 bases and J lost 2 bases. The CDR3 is CATLTGETYNSPLHF. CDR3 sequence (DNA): TGTGCCACTCTGACAGGGGAGACCTATAATTCACCCCTCCACTTT.

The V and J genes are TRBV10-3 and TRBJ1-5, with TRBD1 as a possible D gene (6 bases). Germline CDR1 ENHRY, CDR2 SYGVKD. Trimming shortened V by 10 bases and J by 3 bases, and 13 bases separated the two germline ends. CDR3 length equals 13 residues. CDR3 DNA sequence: TGTGCCAGCCAGAGGACAGACAATCAGCCCCAGCATTTT. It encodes CASQRTDNQPQHF.

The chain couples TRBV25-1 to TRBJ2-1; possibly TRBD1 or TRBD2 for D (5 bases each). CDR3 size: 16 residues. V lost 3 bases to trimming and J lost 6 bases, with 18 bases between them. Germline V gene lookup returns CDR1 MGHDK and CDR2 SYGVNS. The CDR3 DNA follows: TGTGCCAGCAGTGAGCCGAGCAGGGAGTCCCTCAATGAGCAGTTCTTC. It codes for CASSEPSRESLNEQFF.

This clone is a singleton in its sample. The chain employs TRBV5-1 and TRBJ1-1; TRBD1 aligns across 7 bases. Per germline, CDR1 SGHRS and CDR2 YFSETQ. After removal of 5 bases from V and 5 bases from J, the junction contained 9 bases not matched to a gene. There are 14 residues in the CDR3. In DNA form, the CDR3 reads TGCGCCAGCAGGACGACAGGGAGATTGACTGAAGCTTTCTTT. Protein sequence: CASRTTGRLTEAFF.

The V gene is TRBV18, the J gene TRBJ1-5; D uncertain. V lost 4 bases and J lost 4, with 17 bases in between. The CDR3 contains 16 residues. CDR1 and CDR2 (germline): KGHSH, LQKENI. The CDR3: CASSLMDVGGNQPQHF. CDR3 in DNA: TGTGCCAGCTCACTGATGGACGTGGGTGGGAATCAGCCCCAGCATTTT.

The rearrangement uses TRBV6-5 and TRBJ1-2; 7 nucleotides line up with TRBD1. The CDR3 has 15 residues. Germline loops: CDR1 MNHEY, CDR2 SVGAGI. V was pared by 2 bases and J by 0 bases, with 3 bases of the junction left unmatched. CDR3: CASSYGTVANYGYTF. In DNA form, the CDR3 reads TGTGCCAGCAGTTACGGGACAGTAGCTAACTATGGCTACACCTTC.

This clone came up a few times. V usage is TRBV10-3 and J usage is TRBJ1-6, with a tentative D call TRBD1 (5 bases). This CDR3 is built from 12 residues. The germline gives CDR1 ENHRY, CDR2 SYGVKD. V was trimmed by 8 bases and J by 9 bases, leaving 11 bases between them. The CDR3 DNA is TGTGCCATCGGGCAGGGAAGTTCACCCCTCCACTTT. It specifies CAIGQGSSPLHF.